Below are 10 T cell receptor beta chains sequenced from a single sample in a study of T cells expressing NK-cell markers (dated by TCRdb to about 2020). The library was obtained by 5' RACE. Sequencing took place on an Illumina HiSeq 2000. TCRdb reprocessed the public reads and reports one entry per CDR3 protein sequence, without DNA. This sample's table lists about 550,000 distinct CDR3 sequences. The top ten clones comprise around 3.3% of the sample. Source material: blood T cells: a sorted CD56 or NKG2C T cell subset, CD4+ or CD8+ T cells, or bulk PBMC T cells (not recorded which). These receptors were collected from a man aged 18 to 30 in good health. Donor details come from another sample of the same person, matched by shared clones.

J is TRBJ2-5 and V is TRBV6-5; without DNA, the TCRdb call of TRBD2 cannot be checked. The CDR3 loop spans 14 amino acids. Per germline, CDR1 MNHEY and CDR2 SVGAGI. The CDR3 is CASAGLAVQETQYF.

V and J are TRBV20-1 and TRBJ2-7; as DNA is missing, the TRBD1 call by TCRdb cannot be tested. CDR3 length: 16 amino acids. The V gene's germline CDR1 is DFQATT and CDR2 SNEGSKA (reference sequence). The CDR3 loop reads CSASIPRDSRTYEQYF.

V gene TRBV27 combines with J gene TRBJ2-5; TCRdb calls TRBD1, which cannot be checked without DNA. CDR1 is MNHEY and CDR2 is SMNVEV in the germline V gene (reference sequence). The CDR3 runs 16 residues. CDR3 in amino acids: CASSVFPGTAQETQYF.

The chain's CDR3 is CASSLDPTSGVTGELFF. The chain links TRBV5-1 to TRBJ2-2; TCRdb outputs TRBD2, but without DNA this stays unchecked. The CDR3 is 17 residues long. Germline V lookup: CDR1 SGHRS, CDR2 YFSETQ.

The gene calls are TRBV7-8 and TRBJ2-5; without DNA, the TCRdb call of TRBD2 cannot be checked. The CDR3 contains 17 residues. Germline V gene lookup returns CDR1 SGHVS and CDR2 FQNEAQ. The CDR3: CASNVLISGGYQETQYF.

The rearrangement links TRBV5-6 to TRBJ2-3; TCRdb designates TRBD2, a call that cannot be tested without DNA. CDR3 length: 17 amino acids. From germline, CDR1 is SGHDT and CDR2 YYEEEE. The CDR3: CASSSLGGRGNTDTQYF.

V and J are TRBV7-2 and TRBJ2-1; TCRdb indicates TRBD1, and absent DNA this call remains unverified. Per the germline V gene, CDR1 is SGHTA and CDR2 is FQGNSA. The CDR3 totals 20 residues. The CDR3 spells CASSFSGSSGPRSSYNEQFF.

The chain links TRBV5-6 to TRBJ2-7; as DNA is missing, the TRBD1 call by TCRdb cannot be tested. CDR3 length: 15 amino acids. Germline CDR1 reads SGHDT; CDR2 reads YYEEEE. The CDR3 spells CASSLPTGGEYEQYF.

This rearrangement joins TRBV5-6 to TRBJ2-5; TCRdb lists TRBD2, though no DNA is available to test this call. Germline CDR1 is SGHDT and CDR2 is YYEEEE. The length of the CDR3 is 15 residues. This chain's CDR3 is CASSKTSGRYETQYF. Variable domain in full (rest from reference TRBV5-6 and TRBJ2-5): DAGVTQSPTHLIKTRGQQVTLRCSPKSGHDTVSWYQQALGQGPQFIFQYYEEEERQRGNFPDRFSGHQFPNYSSELNVNALLLGDSALYLCASSKTSGRYETQYFGPGTRLLVL.

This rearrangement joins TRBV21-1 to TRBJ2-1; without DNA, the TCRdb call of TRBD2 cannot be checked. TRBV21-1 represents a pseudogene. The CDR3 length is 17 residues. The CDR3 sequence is CASSKSDGPVSYNEQFF.